This T cell receptor beta chain was sequenced during a study of siplizumab effects on memory and regulatory T cells. The CDR3 loop spans 15 amino acids. The germline V gene has CDR1 MGHRA and CDR2 YSYEKL. Trimming left V 3 bases short and J 1 base short, with 10 bases between. Data came from immunoSEQ multiplex PCR; TCRdb stores just in-frame clones and leaves some out. The sample comprises approximately 100,000 clones, around 94% of which are singletons, and about 1.5% rests with the top ten. The chain has TRBV4-1 and TRBJ1-5; D is ambiguous. Material for sequencing was non-Treg CD4+ T cells sorted from blood. The origin of this receptor is a human donor in good health. CDR3 region: CASSHSGGSNQPQHF. The CDR3 DNA reads as TGCGCCAGCAGCCACAGTGGAGGGAGCAATCAGCCCCAGCATTTT.